This TCR beta chain was sequenced in a study of cytotoxic CD8 clonotypes in ibrutinib-treated CLL. Study-level points and caveats: Clonality correlated strongly with circulating CD8+ T cells and exceeded age-matched healthy donors at baseline.

PBMCs that had been cryopreserved were the source of approximately 2 micrograms of genomic DNA for TCR beta libraries. Method: immunoSEQ multiplex PCR; TCRdb's copy keeps in-frame clones and lacks some. The sample shows about 84,000 clones, more than 70% of them seen only once. This clone was recorded once. Its antigen is not identified. Trimming took 5 bases from V and 6 from J, leaving 18 bases between them. This CDR3 has 14 amino acids. Germline CDR1 is SGHRS and CDR2 is YFSETQ. The clonotype comes from a human donor with chronic lymphocytic leukemia. The V gene is TRBV5-1, the J gene TRBJ2-7, with D perhaps matching TRBD2 (6 bases). The source material was PBMCs, sampled before ibrutinib treatment. CDR3 DNA: TGCGCCAGCAGGCCAGGGACTGTTTTTCGCGAGCAGTACTTC. Translated, it gives CASRPGTVFREQYF.